This is a list of T cell receptor beta chains from one sample in a study of blood T cell repertoires in COVID-19. Profiling relied on immunoSEQ multiplex PCR, and the TCRdb table lists in-frame clones only, not all of them. The sample includes 150,000 to 200,000 clones, 80% to 85% of them seen just once. Sequenced: peripheral blood. The receptor source for this set is a human donor with acute or convalescent COVID-19. The donor label of this sample is uncertain. CDR3s include the opening cysteine and the closing phenylalanine or tryptophan.

14	TRBV6-4	CASRPGQDTGELFF
14	TRBV30	CAWSAGGPANEQFF
15	TRBV19	CASAPLADRNTEAFF
20	TRBV28	CASSAPEGSARTDYNSPLHF
15	TRBV6-2/TRBV6-3	CASSYLDRGPETQYF
14	TRBV7-3	CASGASSGANVLTF
15	TRBV5-1	CASSLAGGSTDTQYF
16	TRBV19	CASSRGTGVSDYGYTF
16	TRBV18	CASSQLRTSGKETQYF
14	TRBV11-1	CASSPGQGAFGYTF